Presented here are 22 T cell receptor beta chains from one specimen sequenced in a study of Ad26.COV2.S vaccination and SARS-CoV-2 variants. The treatment here: approximately 18 received Ad26.COV2.S at low or high dose, single or two shots; roughly five received placebo; per-sample allocation not given. Sampling happened 63 days after the first vaccine or placebo injection. TCRdb's table, derived via immunoSEQ multiplex PCR, lists solely in-frame clones and lacks some. The table lists some 250,000 clones, approximately 90% of them singletons. The sample here was peripheral blood, taken in a trial of Ad26.COV2.S vaccine versus placebo. All receptors derive from a person aged 18-60 years who received the Ad26.COV2.S COVID-19 vaccine or a placebo.

The chain employs TRBV29-1 and TRBJ1-2; 8 bases are a match to TRBD1. With 6 bases clipped from V and 3 bases from J, the junction kept 6 bases outside the gene matches. There are 13 residues in the CDR3. Germline-derived CDR1 and CDR2 are SQVTM and ANQGSEA. The CDR3, as DNA: TGCAGCGTCCGGACAGGGTTGGACTATGGCTACACCTTC. Its translation: CSVRTGLDYGYTF.

This rearrangement joins TRBV7-8 to TRBJ1-6, with 7 bases identical to TRBD1. V lost 5 bases, J lost 9 bases, and 7 bases stayed unmatched. The CDR3 sequence is 14 residues long. CDR1 SGHVS and CDR2 FQNEAQ come from the germline V gene. In DNA form, the CDR3 reads TGTGCCAGCAGCCGAGGGACAGCCGGTTCACCCCTCCACTTT. Protein product: CASSRGTAGSPLHF.

The V and J genes are TRBV7-9 and TRBJ1-3; D is unclear. Trimming left V 0 bases short and J 0 bases short, with 9 bases between. The CDR3 is 16 amino acids. Germline V gene lookup returns CDR1 SEHNR and CDR2 FQNEAQ (reference sequence). CDR3 loop: CASSLAQPLSGNTIYF. In DNA form, the CDR3 reads TGTGCCAGCAGCTTAGCCCAGCCTCTCTCTGGAAACACCATATATTTT. The full variable domain, its missing parts supplied by reference TRBV7-9 and TRBJ1-3, is DTGVSQNPRHKITKRGQNVTFRCDPISEHNRLYWYRQTLGQGPEFLTYFQNEAQLEKSRLLSDRFSAERPKGSFSTLEIQRTEQGDSAMYLCASSLAQPLSGNTIYFGEGSWLTVV.

The chain couples TRBV19 to TRBJ2-3, with 9 bases lining up with TRBD2. This CDR3 spans 16 amino acids. Germline CDR1 and CDR2: LNHDA and SQIVND (reference sequence). V shed 7 bases, J shed 4 bases, and the junction held 12 bases outside the gene matches. CDR3 DNA sequence: TGTGCCAGTACCCTGACTAGCGGAGCCCGCGCAGATACGCAGTATTTT. Encoded protein: CASTLTSGARADTQYF. Looking up the rest from reference TRBV19 and TRBJ2-3 gives the full variable domain: DGGITQSPKYLFRKEGQNVTLSCEQNLNHDAMYWYRQDPGQGLRLIYYSQIVNDFQKGDIAEGYSVSREKKESFPLTVTSAQKNPTAFYLCASTLTSGARADTQYFGPGTRLTVL.

This clone was found a few times. The chain couples TRBV28 to TRBJ1-1; D may be TRBD1 (5 bases). CDR1 MDHEN and CDR2 SYDVKM come from the germline V gene. The CDR3 extends over 13 amino acids. Trimming took 2 bases from V and 9 from J, leaving 13 bases between them. Written as DNA, the CDR3 is TGTGCCAGCAGTTTACCGGGACCACGCAAAGCTTTCTTT. It yields the protein CASSLPGPRKAFF.

This clone was counted between two and nine times. The chain combines TRBV7-9 with TRBJ2-5; D not resolved. Germline assignment: CDR1 SEHNR and CDR2 FQNEAQ (reference sequence). CDR3 length: 15 amino acids. The germline V and J ends were trimmed by 3 bases and 3 bases, with 14 bases remaining between them. Here the CDR3 DNA reads TGTGCCAGCAGCTTTGGCAGACGGGCAGAAGAGACCCAGTACTTC. It specifies CASSFGRRAEETQYF.

Written as DNA, the CDR3 is TGTGCCAGCAGCCAAGATCTCAGCGGGAGCCTCTCCTACGAGCAGTACTTC. Translated, it gives CASSQDLSGSLSYEQYF. The chain is built from TRBV4-2 and TRBJ2-7, with TRBD2 matching over 8 bases. This CDR3 comprises 17 residues. The germline V gene has CDR1 LGHNA and CDR2 YNFKEQ. Unmatched junction bases numbered 7, after V lost 0 bases and J lost 0 bases.

V usage is TRBV5-1 and J usage is TRBJ2-1; 7 nucleotides agree with TRBD2. Looked up from germline, CDR1 is SGHRS and CDR2 is YFSETQ. Trimming took 0 bases from V and 4 from J; bases not matched to a gene: 7. The CDR3 is made up of 16 amino acids. The CDR3 nucleotides read TGCGCCAGCAGCTTGGATCCAGCGGGATCGTACAATGAGCAGTTCTTC. It is translated as CASSLDPAGSYNEQFF.

This clone was detected a few times. This sample also contains other DNA sequences that code for the same CDR3. The chain is built from TRBV9 and TRBJ1-5; D ambiguous. Trimming pared 0 bases from V and 1 base from J, leaving 8 bases between. The CDR3 extends over 15 amino acids. The germline V gene has CDR1 SGDLS and CDR2 YYNGEE. The CDR3 region is CASSVAPDSNQPQHF. CDR3 nucleotide sequence: TGTGCCAGCAGCGTAGCCCCGGACAGCAATCAGCCCCAGCATTTT.

The chain carries TRBV6-5 and TRBJ1-1; 8 bases line up with TRBD1. The CDR3 has 15 amino acids. Germline lookup yields CDR1 MNHEY and CDR2 SVGAGI. V lost 6 bases to trimming and J lost 0 bases; unmatched junction nucleotides: 6. CDR3 region: CASSARTGLNTEAFF. The CDR3 DNA reads TGTGCCAGCAGCGCCCGGACAGGGCTGAACACTGAAGCTTTCTTT.

The rearrangement links TRBV7-9 to TRBJ2-7, with D possibly being TRBD1 (6 bases). Trimming shortened V by 5 bases and J by 3 bases, and 14 bases separated the two germline ends. There are 14 residues in the CDR3. Germline loops: CDR1 SEHNR, CDR2 FQNEAQ (reference sequence). The CDR3 sequence: CASSTGTSNYEQYF. CDR3 bases: TGTGCCAGCAGCACCGGGACATCTAACTACGAGCAGTACTTC.

This clone has only a few counts. The chain recombines TRBV4-3 with TRBJ1-6; D perhaps matches TRBD1 (5 bases). The germline V and J ends were trimmed by 1 base and 7 bases, with 11 bases remaining between them. Germline assignment: CDR1 LGHNA and CDR2 YSLEER. The CDR3 consists of 15 residues. CDR3 bases: TGCGCCAGCAGCCAAGTGGGACGGGACAATTCACCCCTCCACTTT. Encoded protein: CASSQVGRDNSPLHF.

The rearrangement links TRBV14 to TRBJ1-4; a weak D match, TRBD1 (5 bases). The CDR3 extends over 18 amino acids. Trimming took 2 bases from V and 5 from J, leaving 21 bases between them. The germline CDR1 and CDR2 sequences are SGHDN and FVKESK. The CDR3 spells CASSQKWIPGLINEKLFF. The DNA for the CDR3 is TGTGCCAGCAGCCAAAAGTGGATACCGGGACTCATAAATGAAAAACTGTTTTTT.

This rearrangement joins TRBV10-3 to TRBJ1-2; D possibly corresponds to TRBD1 (6 bases). V lost 0 bases to trimming and J lost 7 bases, with 15 bases between them. Germline loops: CDR1 ENHRY, CDR2 SYGVKD. The CDR3 totals 15 residues. The CDR3 reads CAISESWGGAPGYTF. CDR3 in DNA: TGTGCCATCAGTGAGTCCTGGGGGGGGGCCCCTGGCTACACCTTC.

The chain joins TRBV28 to TRBJ1-3, with D maybe TRBD1 (5 bases). The V gene lost 2 bases and the J gene lost 2 bases, with 13 bases spanning the gap. The CDR3 length is 16 residues. Germline CDR1 MDHEN, CDR2 SYDVKM. CDR3 in amino acids: CASSLAGGGAGNTIYF. The CDR3 nucleotides read TGTGCCAGCAGTTTAGCGGGAGGAGGGGCTGGAAACACCATATATTTT.

The chain couples TRBV7-9 to TRBJ2-3, with 7 bases identical to TRBD1. J lost 1 base, V lost 1 base, and 14 bases had no gene match. This CDR3 region has 19 residues. Germline CDR1 is SEHNR and CDR2 is FQNEAQ (reference sequence). The CDR3 region is CASSLVGAAAQGGTDTQYF. CDR3 nucleotide sequence: TGTGCCAGCAGCTTAGTGGGGGCCGCGGCCCAGGGGGGCACAGATACGCAGTATTTT.

This chain links TRBV5-1 with TRBJ2-7, with TRBD2 identical over 8 bases. This CDR3 region has 14 residues. Per the germline V gene, CDR1 is SGHRS and CDR2 is YFSETQ. Trimming took 4 bases from V and 2 from J; bases not matched to a gene: 5. The CDR3, as DNA: TGCGCCAGCAGCCCGCGGGGGGTAGCCTACGAGCAGTACTTC. It translates to CASSPRGVAYEQYF.

V and J are TRBV30 and TRBJ2-3; 7 positions agree with TRBD1. There are 14 residues in the CDR3. Germline trimming cut 3 bases from V and 1 base from J; bases unmatched to any gene: 4. The germline V gene has CDR1 GTSNPN and CDR2 SVGIG (reference sequence). Here the CDR3 reads CAWSPTGGTDTQYF. In DNA form, the CDR3 reads TGTGCCTGGAGCCCAACAGGGGGCACAGATACGCAGTATTTT. Based on the CDR3 plus reference TRBV30 and TRBJ2-3, the full variable domain is SQTIHQWPATLVQPVGSPLSLECTVEGTSNPNLYWYRQAAGRGLQLLFYSVGIGQISSEVPQNLSASRPQDRQFILSSKKLLLSDSGFYLCAWSPTGGTDTQYFGPGTRLTVL.

The rearrangement joins TRBV27 to TRBJ1-5; D is possibly TRBD1 (6 bases). CDR1 and CDR2 from the germline V gene are MNHEY and SMNVEV (reference sequence). Trimming took 5 bases from V and 5 from J, leaving 13 bases between them. The CDR3 is 14 amino acids. CDR3 protein: CASSATGSHQPQHF. The CDR3 nucleotides read TGTGCCAGCAGTGCGACAGGATCTCATCAGCCCCAGCATTTT.

The rearrangement uses TRBV5-1 and TRBJ2-1, with D possibly TRBD2 on 6 matching bases. CDR3 length: 16 amino acids. V was cut by 5 bases and J by 0 bases, with 15 bases left in between. Germline loops: CDR1 SGHRS, CDR2 YFSETQ. CDR3 nucleotides: TGCGCCAGCAGGATACCATACGGGAGCTCCTACAATGAGCAGTTCTTC. It is translated as CASRIPYGSSYNEQFF.

The V gene is TRBV28, the J gene TRBJ2-4; D possibly corresponds to TRBD2 (5 bases). V shed 2 bases and J shed 4 bases, with 6 bases lying between them. Germline V CDR1 and CDR2: MDHEN, SYDVKM. The CDR3 loop spans 13 amino acids. The CDR3 nucleotides read TGTGCCAGCAGTTTACGGACTAAAAACATTCAGTACTTC. As protein: CASSLRTKNIQYF.

This chain links TRBV19 with TRBJ2-7, with 9 bases that match TRBD2. Germline CDR1 and CDR2: LNHDA and SQIVND (reference sequence). This CDR3 is 13 amino acids long. The trim removed 2 bases at V and 9 bases at J, leaving 5 bases unmatched. CDR3 in DNA: TGTGCCAGTAGTATATCTAGCGGGAAAGGGCAGTACTTC. This sequence encodes CASSISSGKGQYF.